These T cell receptor beta chains were read from a single sample in a study of T-cell reconstitution after alpha-beta-depleted transplantation in children. TCRdb fed the PCR reads into MiXCR, producing one record per CDR3 protein. This table holds approximately 490,000 distinct CDR3 sequences, over 9.5% found once. Material: PBMCs, obtained before TCRalphabeta/CD19-depleted stem cell transplant. The receptors derive from a child aged 2 to 10 with inherited bone marrow failure, due to receive a stem cell transplant. CDR3s include the opening cysteine and the closing phenylalanine or tryptophan. The order of the fields is J gene, V gene, clone size, D gene, CDR3 protein, CDR3 DNA. The D gene is left open where the match is weak. Clone size, where shown, is once, few, many, or a class for clones that have expanded.

J: TRBJ2-5
V: TRBV5-6
size: many
D: -
CDR3: CASSLGLGARLKETQYF
DNA: TGTGCCAGCAGCTTGGGGCTCGGGGCCCGTCTTAAAGAGACCCAGTACTTC

J: TRBJ1-1
V: TRBV20-1
size: many
D: TRBD1
CDR3: CSARGTRGYGTEAFF
DNA: TGCAGTGCTAGAGGAACCAGGGGGTATGGCACTGAAGCTTTCTTT

J: TRBJ1-5
V: TRBV7-2
size: many
D: -
CDR3: CASSPIGGQPHHF
DNA: TGTGCCAGCAGTCCAATCGGGGGCCAGCCCCATCATTTT

J: TRBJ2-1
V: TRBV10-3
size: few
D: -
CDR3: CAISELIYNEQFF
DNA: TGTGCCATCAGTGAGTTGATTTACAATGAGCAGTTCTTC

J: TRBJ1-1
V: TRBV20-1
size: many
D: TRBD1
CDR3: CSARPSFGQGVNTEAFF
DNA: TGCAGTGCTAGACCCTCTTTCGGACAGGGGGTGAACACTGAAGCTTTCTTT

J: TRBJ1-5
V: TRBV27
size: few
D: -
CDR3: CASSLREQGSNQPQHF
DNA: TGTGCCAGCAGTTTAAGAGAACAGGGTAGCAATCAGCCCCAGCATTTT

J: TRBJ2-3
V: TRBV7-2
size: many
D: TRBD2
CDR3: CASSLSPMAGGPHTQYF
DNA: TGTGCCAGCAGCTTGTCCCCTATGGCGGGAGGGCCGCATACGCAGTATTTT

J: TRBJ2-1
V: TRBV19
size: -
D: TRBD2
CDR3: CASSIEAGKSSYNEQFF
DNA: TGTGCCAGTAGTATAGAAGCGGGAAAGAGCTCCTACAATGAGCAGTTCTTC

J: TRBJ2-7
V: TRBV9
size: many
D: TRBD1
CDR3: CASSPQGASYEQYF
DNA: TGTGCCAGCAGCCCACAGGGGGCCTCCTACGAGCAGTACTTC

J: TRBJ2-2
V: TRBV24-1
size: many
D: TRBD2
CDR3: CATSTLAGARDGELFF
DNA: TGTGCCACCAGTACCCTAGCGGGAGCCCGGGACGGGGAGCTGTTTTTT

J: TRBJ1-1
V: TRBV12-3/TRBV12-4
size: many
D: -
CDR3: CASSLMVGTEAFF
DNA: TGTGCCAGCAGTTTAATGGTGGGCACTGAAGCTTTCTTT

J: TRBJ2-5
V: TRBV6-2/TRBV6-3
size: few
D: -
CDR3: CASNRYRASETQYF
DNA: TGTGCCAGCAACCGATATCGGGCAAGTGAGACCCAGTACTTC

J: TRBJ1-2
V: TRBV7-2
size: many
D: -
CDR3: CASSPRGLGGYTF
DNA: TGTGCCAGCAGCCCCAGGGGTCTAGGAGGCTACACCTTC

J: TRBJ2-1
V: TRBV5-5
size: many
D: TRBD1
CDR3: CASSRMATGAGNEQFF
DNA: TGTGCCAGCAGCCGTATGGCGACAGGGGCGGGCAATGAGCAGTTCTTC

J: TRBJ2-1
V: TRBV6-2/TRBV6-3
size: many
D: -
CDR3: CASSYSHVEGIPYNEQFF
DNA: TGTGCCAGCAGTTACTCCCACGTCGAGGGAATCCCCTACAATGAGCAGTTCTTC

J: TRBJ2-7
V: TRBV7-9
size: many
D: TRBD1
CDR3: CASSLALRGPFSYEQYF
DNA: TGTGCCAGCAGCTTAGCACTCAGGGGGCCCTTCTCCTACGAGCAGTACTTC

J: TRBJ2-1
V: TRBV5-4
size: -
D: TRBD1
CDR3: CASSRRPGTGEFF
DNA: TGTGCCAGCAGCCGCCGACCCGGGACAGGGGAATTCTTC

J: TRBJ2-1
V: TRBV20-1
size: many
D: -
CDR3: CSARRTTQKFF
DNA: TGCAGTGCAAGAAGGACTACCCAGAAGTTCTTC

J: TRBJ2-3
V: TRBV18
size: -
D: -
CDR3: CASSGEAATTDTQYF
DNA: TGTGCCAGCTCAGGAGAGGCGGCTACCACAGATACGCAGTATTTT

J: TRBJ2-6
V: TRBV5-1
size: once
D: -
CDR3: CASSPRADSAANVLTF
DNA: TGCGCCAGCAGCCCCCGGGCAGACTCCGCGGCCAACGTACTGACTTTC

J: TRBJ2-1
V: TRBV6-2/TRBV6-3
size: many
D: TRBD1
CDR3: CASISRTGYNEQFF
DNA: TGTGCCAGCATCTCCCGGACAGGTTACAATGAGCAGTTCTTC

J: TRBJ1-3
V: TRBV18
size: few
D: -
CDR3: CASSPNTGTGNTIYF
DNA: TGTGCCAGCTCACCCAATACCGGGACTGGAAACACCATATATTTT

J: TRBJ2-2
V: TRBV29-1
size: -
D: -
CDR3: CSVMGRGNTGELFF
DNA: TGCAGCGTAATGGGCAGGGGGAACACCGGGGAGCTGTTTTTT

J: TRBJ2-3
V: TRBV7-8
size: once
D: -
CDR3: CASRLLGTSTDTQYF
DNA: TGTGCCAGCAGGTTACTAGGGACGAGCACAGATACGCAGTATTTT

J: TRBJ2-3
V: TRBV30
size: few
D: -
CDR3: CAAGAGRVTNTQYF
DNA: TGTGCTGCGGGGGCGGGCAGGGTCACGAATACGCAGTATTTT

J: TRBJ2-7
V: TRBV7-2
size: many
D: TRBD1
CDR3: CASSWTGQTSYEQYF
DNA: TGTGCCAGCAGCTGGACAGGGCAGACGTCCTACGAGCAGTACTTC

J: TRBJ2-3
V: TRBV10-2
size: many
D: -
CDR3: CASSGFERNTDTQYF
DNA: TGCGCCAGCAGTGGTTTCGAGCGGAACACAGATACGCAGTATTTT

J: TRBJ2-7
V: TRBV3-1
size: -
D: -
CDR3: CASSQALLSSIGGHEQYF
DNA: TGTGCCAGCAGCCAAGCGCTCCTATCCTCGATTGGCGGGCACGAGCAGTACTTC

J: TRBJ2-7
V: TRBV7-9
size: few
D: -
CDR3: CASSPRPGPVYEQYF
DNA: TGTGCCAGCAGCCCAAGGCCAGGGCCTGTCTACGAGCAGTACTTC

J: TRBJ2-3
V: TRBV30
size: -
D: TRBD1
CDR3: CAWIPGQGLVTDTHYF
DNA: TGTGCCTGGATCCCGGGACAGGGACTGGTCACAGATACGCATTATTTT

J: TRBJ1-1
V: TRBV12-3/TRBV12-4
size: many
D: -
CDR3: CASSSRTPDPRAFF
DNA: TGTGCCAGCAGTTCCCGAACCCCCGACCCGAGAGCTTTCTTT

J: TRBJ2-1
V: TRBV18
size: many
D: TRBD2
CDR3: CASSLRTSASYNEQFF
DNA: TGTGCCAGCTCGCTGAGGACTAGCGCTAGCTACAATGAGCAGTTCTTC

J: TRBJ2-7
V: TRBV27
size: few
D: -
CDR3: CASSWARSYEQYF
DNA: TGTGCCAGCAGTTGGGCGAGGTCCTACGAGCAGTACTTC

J: TRBJ2-7
V: TRBV28
size: many
D: -
CDR3: CASSLTDTYEQYF
DNA: TGTGCCAGCAGCTTGACAGACACCTACGAGCAGTACTTC

J: TRBJ1-2
V: TRBV12-3/TRBV12-4
size: many
D: TRBD1
CDR3: CASSLGTGPNYGYTF
DNA: TGTGCCAGCAGTTTAGGGACAGGACCTAACTATGGCTACACCTTC

J: TRBJ1-5
V: TRBV19
size: -
D: -
CDR3: CASSTILTGSNQPQHF
DNA: TGTGCCAGTAGTACCATACTTACAGGTAGCAATCAGCCCCAGCATTTT

J: TRBJ1-2
V: TRBV6-6
size: few
D: -
CDR3: CASKMEGYGYTF
DNA: TGTGCCAGCAAGATGGAGGGCTATGGCTACACCTTC

J: TRBJ2-4
V: TRBV5-1
size: many
D: -
CDR3: CASSLAAGIAKNIQYF
DNA: TGCGCCAGCAGCTTGGCTGCAGGTATAGCCAAAAACATTCAGTACTTC

J: TRBJ2-7
V: TRBV29-1
size: -
D: -
CDR3: CSAQGSGDEQYF
DNA: TGCAGCGCACAGGGTAGCGGCGACGAGCAGTACTTC

J: TRBJ2-7
V: TRBV27
size: many
D: TRBD2
CDR3: CASSPSGAYEQYF
DNA: TGTGCCAGCAGTCCTAGCGGGGCCTACGAGCAGTACTTC

J: TRBJ2-1
V: TRBV5-8
size: many
D: -
CDR3: CASSRIGAGSLNEQFF
DNA: TGTGCCAGCAGCCGAATCGGGGCAGGGAGTTTGAATGAGCAGTTCTTC

J: TRBJ1-5
V: TRBV28
size: few
D: -
CDR3: CASSLGLIRNQPQHF
DNA: TGTGCCAGCAGTTTAGGGCTAATACGAAATCAGCCCCAGCATTTT

J: TRBJ1-5
V: TRBV24-1
size: many
D: -
CDR3: CATSSNQGPLGNQPQHF
DNA: TGTGCCACCAGCAGCAACCAGGGCCCGTTGGGAAATCAGCCCCAGCATTTT

J: TRBJ2-5
V: TRBV6-1
size: many
D: TRBD1
CDR3: CASSPQGVKETQYF
DNA: TGTGCCAGCAGTCCCCAGGGGGTAAAAGAGACCCAGTACTTC

J: TRBJ1-2
V: TRBV12-3/TRBV12-4
size: many
D: -
CDR3: CASSLGSRGRYGYTF
DNA: TGTGCCAGCAGTTTAGGCTCTAGGGGCAGATATGGCTACACCTTC

J: TRBJ2-3
V: TRBV19
size: -
D: -
CDR3: CASSIGASLTDTQYF
DNA: TGTGCCAGTAGTATCGGCGCCTCCCTTACAGATACGCAGTATTTT

J: TRBJ2-1
V: TRBV29-1
size: many
D: -
CDR3: CSVVTYPRSYNEQFF
DNA: TGCAGCGTTGTTACTTACCCGCGATCCTACAATGAGCAGTTCTTC

J: TRBJ2-1
V: TRBV29-1
size: many
D: TRBD2
CDR3: CSVEPSGVYNEQFF
DNA: TGCAGCGTTGAACCTAGCGGAGTCTACAATGAGCAGTTCTTC

J: TRBJ2-1
V: TRBV18
size: many
D: -
CDR3: CASSPDRHNEQFF
DNA: TGTGCCAGCTCCCCTGACAGGCACAATGAGCAGTTCTTC

J: TRBJ2-2
V: TRBV6-5
size: few
D: TRBD2
CDR3: CASSYTSGSPGELFF
DNA: TGTGCCAGCAGTTACACTAGCGGGAGTCCCGGGGAGCTGTTTTTT

J: TRBJ1-3
V: TRBV24-1
size: many
D: TRBD1
CDR3: CATRDRTWQNSGNTIYF
DNA: TGTGCCACCAGGGACAGGACCTGGCAAAACTCTGGAAACACCATATATTTT

J: TRBJ2-7
V: TRBV20-1
size: few
D: TRBD2
CDR3: CSATSGSNHEQYF
DNA: TGCAGCGCTACTAGCGGGAGCAACCACGAGCAGTACTTC

J: TRBJ2-7
V: TRBV2
size: many
D: -
CDR3: CASLRTQDEQYF
DNA: TGTGCCAGCCTAAGGACCCAGGACGAGCAGTACTTC